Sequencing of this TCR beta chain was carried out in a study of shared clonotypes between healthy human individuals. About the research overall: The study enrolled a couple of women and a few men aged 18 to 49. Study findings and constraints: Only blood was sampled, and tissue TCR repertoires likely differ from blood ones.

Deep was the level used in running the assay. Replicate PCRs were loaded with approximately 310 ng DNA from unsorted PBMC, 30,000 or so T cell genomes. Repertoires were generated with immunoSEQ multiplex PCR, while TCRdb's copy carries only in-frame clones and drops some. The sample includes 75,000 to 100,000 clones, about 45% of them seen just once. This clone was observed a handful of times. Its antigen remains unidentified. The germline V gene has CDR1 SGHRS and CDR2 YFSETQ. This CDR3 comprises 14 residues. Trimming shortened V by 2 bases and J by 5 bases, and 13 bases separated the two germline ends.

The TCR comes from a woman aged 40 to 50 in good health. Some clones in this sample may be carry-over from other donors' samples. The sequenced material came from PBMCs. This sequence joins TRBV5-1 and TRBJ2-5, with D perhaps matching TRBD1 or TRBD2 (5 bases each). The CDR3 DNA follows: TGCGCCAGCAGCTTCGCCCCCAGGGACGAGACCCAGTACTTC. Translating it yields CASSFAPRDETQYF. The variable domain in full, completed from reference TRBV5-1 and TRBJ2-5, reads KAGVTQTPRYLIKTRGQQVTLSCSPISGHRSVSWYQQTPGQGLQFLFEYFSETQRNKGNFPGRFSGRQFSNSRSEMNVSTLELGDSALYLCASSFAPRDETQYFGPGTRLLVL.